This T cell receptor (beta chain) was documented in a study of cytomegalovirus exposure and HLA in healthy donors. Study overall: Previous work identified roughly 120 million unique TCR beta sequences from roughly 180 million T cells. Findings of the study overall: Indistinguishability led to the exclusion of some V segments, TRBV6-2 and TRBV6-3 included. Across HLA loci, a later analysis found differing TCR association rates, with DRB1 most and HLA-C fewest.

Concerning this clone: Its antigen remains unknown.

PCR involved 60 Vbeta and 13 Jbeta primers. The table came from immunoSEQ multiplex PCR; TCRdb's copy has only in-frame clones and leaves some out. This table has roughly 250,000 clones, roughly 70% appearing once. This CDR3 has 16 amino acids. Germline lookup yields CDR1 MGHRA and CDR2 YSYEKL. The junction had 12 bases not matched to a gene; V was cut back by 3 bases and J by 5 bases. Input material: PBMCs. The chain recombines TRBV4-1 with TRBJ1-1, with 7 bases lining up with TRBD1. This TCR was recovered from a female donor in good health and CMV-seronegative. CDR3 protein: CASSHTRQGSGTEAFF. The CDR3 DNA reads as TGCGCCAGCAGCCACACACGACAGGGAAGTGGGACTGAAGCTTTCTTT.